One sample yielded the 17 T cell receptor beta chains listed below, sequenced in a study of blood T cell repertoires in COVID-19. The repertoire was sequenced with immunoSEQ multiplex PCR; TCRdb's copy has only in-frame clones and lacks some. The table has about 230,000 clones, more than 65% seen once. Material: peripheral blood. These TCRs come from a man aged 40-49 years who had recovered from COVID-19.

This chain joins TRBV24-1 and TRBJ1-1, with D possibly matching TRBD1 (5 bases). The CDR3 totals 14 residues. Trimming took 0 bases from V and 4 from J, leaving 8 bases between them. The germline V gene encodes CDR1 KGHDR and CDR2 SFDVKD. The CDR3, as DNA: TGTGCCACCAGTGATTTGGGGGGGGTCACTGAAGCTTTCTTT. Protein: CATSDLGGVTEAFF.

This clone was counted only a few times. The chain couples TRBV7-8 to TRBJ1-1; 7 positions match TRBD1. J was trimmed by 5 bases and V by 1 base; bases with no gene match: 7. CDR3 size: 15 residues. Germline values: CDR1 SGHVS, CDR2 FQNEAQ. The CDR3 DNA is TGTGCCAGCAGCTTAGGAGGGCAGGGGGTGACTGAAGCTTTCTTT. Its translation is CASSLGGQGVTEAFF.

The V call is TRBV9, the J call TRBJ2-3, with 7 bases that match TRBD1. The length of the CDR3 is 14 residues. The germline V gene has CDR1 SGDLS and CDR2 YYNGEE. Losses at the gene ends were 8 bases for V and 2 bases for J; bases not matched to a gene: 8. The CDR3: CASGPGQYTDTQYF. In nucleotides, the CDR3 is TGTGCCAGTGGTCCGGGACAGTACACAGATACGCAGTATTTT.

This chain connects TRBV19 to TRBJ2-3, with TRBD2 matching over 7 bases. Germline V gene lookup returns CDR1 LNHDA and CDR2 SQIVND (reference sequence). The CDR3 has 14 amino acids. J was trimmed by 0 bases and V by 6 bases; bases with no gene match: 3. DNA for the CDR3: TGTGCCAGTAGGTCTAGCGGCAGCACAGATACGCAGTATTTT. It is translated as CASRSSGSTDTQYF.

The V call is TRBV2, the J call TRBJ1-5; 8 bases line up with TRBD1. CDR1 is SNHLY and CDR2 is FYNNEI in the germline V gene. This CDR3 comprises 14 residues. Losses at the gene ends were 6 bases for V and 2 bases for J; bases not matched to a gene: 3. The CDR3 nucleotides read TGTGCCAGCAGCGGACAGGGACGCAATCAGCCCCAGCATTTT. Protein sequence: CASSGQGRNQPQHF.

J is TRBJ2-3 and V is TRBV3-1 (or the pseudogene TRBV3-2); the D gene is possibly TRBD2 (5 bases). The germline V gene has CDR1 LGHDT and CDR2 YNNKEL (reference sequence). Trimming took 4 bases from V and 6 from J, leaving 11 bases between them. The CDR3 is made up of 13 amino acids. The CDR3 DNA reads TGTGCCAGCAGCCTTGAGGGAACGGATACGCAGTATTTT. This encodes CASSLEGTDTQYF.

The chain uses TRBV7-9 and TRBJ1-2, with a tentative D call TRBD1 (5 bases). V gave up 1 base and J gave up 3 bases, with 12 bases separating them. CDR1 is SEHNR, CDR2 FQNEAQ, per germline (reference sequence). This CDR3 has 15 residues. For the CDR3, the DNA is TGTGCCAGCAGCTTAGGACAGATAGGGGACTATGGCTACACCTTC. It codes for CASSLGQIGDYGYTF.

The V gene is TRBV11-2, the J gene TRBJ2-3; 8 nucleotides agree with TRBD2. The CDR3 runs 15 residues. Germline V gene data show CDR1 as SGHAT and CDR2 as FQNNGV. V shed 2 bases and J 6 bases; nucleotides not matched to a gene: 7. CDR3 amino acids: CASSLYAGGTDTQYF. CDR3 DNA sequence: TGTGCCAGCAGCTTATACGCGGGGGGAACCGATACGCAGTATTTT. The full variable domain, its missing parts supplied by reference TRBV11-2 and TRBJ2-3, is EAGVAQSPRYKIIEKRQSVAFWCNPISGHATLYWYQQILGQGPKLLIQFQNNGVVDDSQLPKDRFSAERLKGVDSTLKIQPAKLEDSAVYLCASSLYAGGTDTQYFGPGTRLTVL.

The chain carries TRBV14 and TRBJ1-5; 9 nucleotides agree with TRBD1. Unmatched junction bases numbered 13, after V lost 4 bases and J lost 6 bases. The CDR3 loop spans 17 amino acids. CDR1 is SGHDN, CDR2 FVKESK, per germline. CDR3 sequence: CASSPQGARSVGQPQHF. As DNA, the CDR3 is TGTGCCAGCAGCCCACAGGGGGCCCGATCAGTTGGTCAGCCCCAGCATTTT.

As to this clone: Other DNA variants within this sample encode the same CDR3. The gene calls are TRBV5-1 and TRBJ2-1; D call uncertain. The CDR3 is 12 amino acids. The V end was cut by 0 bases, the J end by 7 bases, with 5 bases between. Germline loops: CDR1 SGHRS, CDR2 YFSETQ. The chain's CDR3 is CASSLARNEQFF. As DNA, the CDR3 is TGCGCCAGCAGCTTGGCTCGGAATGAGCAGTTCTTC.

The V call is TRBV13, the J call TRBJ1-4, with D uncertain. The CDR3 runs to 16 residues. CDR1 is PRHDT, CDR2 FYEKMQ, per germline (reference sequence). Trimming shortened V by 6 bases and J by 0 bases, and 14 bases separated the two germline ends. The CDR3 is CASRQLPSATNEKLFF. CDR3 sequence (DNA): TGTGCCAGCAGGCAATTACCCAGCGCAACTAATGAAAAACTGTTTTTT.

This clone was observed a few times. The chain is built from TRBV7-2 and TRBJ2-3; a possible D gene is TRBD2 (5 bases). CDR1 SGHTA and CDR2 FQGNSA come from the germline V gene. CDR3 length: 17 residues. V was cut by 5 bases and J by 8 bases, with 26 bases left in between. Here the CDR3 DNA reads TGTGCCAGCAGCGCTACACGATCCACGGAGGCCGGCGGTACGCAGTATTTT. This translates into CASSATRSTEAGGTQYF.

This chain joins TRBV19 and TRBJ2-5, with 11 bases aligning to TRBD2. The CDR3 totals 14 residues. J lost 7 bases, V lost 4 bases, and 5 bases had no gene match. Germline assignment: CDR1 LNHDA and CDR2 SQIVND (reference sequence). CDR3 residues: CASSTRLAGMTQYF. The CDR3 nucleotides read TGTGCCAGTAGTACAAGACTAGCGGGGATGACCCAGTACTTC.

This clone was detected only a few times. The chain employs TRBV10-1 and TRBJ2-3, with 7 bases aligning to TRBD2. The CDR3 runs to 17 residues. The germline gives CDR1 WNHNN, CDR2 SYGVQD (reference sequence). The V and J ends lost 2 bases and 1 base, in that order; junction bases with no gene match: 9. The CDR3 DNA is TGCGCCAGCAGTGAGGGGCTGCGGGGAGGGGGCACAGATACGCAGTATTTT. This translates into CASSEGLRGGGTDTQYF.

The chain has TRBV5-5 and TRBJ2-7, with 15 bases that match TRBD2. Germline V CDR1 and CDR2: SGHKS, YYEKEE (reference sequence). The V gene end was trimmed by 4 bases and the J gene end by 6 bases; junction bases not matched to a gene: 2. The CDR3 covers 14 residues. The DNA for the CDR3 is TGTGCCAGCAGCCCGGGACTAGCGGGAGGCGAGCAGTACTTC. The encoded protein is CASSPGLAGGEQYF. The full variable domain, in which reference TRBV5-5 and TRBJ2-7 provide the parts outside the CDR3, is DAGVTQSPTHLIKTRGQQVTLRCSPISGHKSVSWYQQVLGQGPQFIFQYYEKEERGRGNFPDRFSARQFPNYSSELNVNALLLGDSALYLCASSPGLAGGEQYFGPGTRLTVT.

The chain is built from TRBV5-6 and TRBJ2-3; D is unresolved. In germline, CDR1 is SGHDT, CDR2 YYEEEE. Trimming cost V 2 bases and J 0 bases, with 7 bases left between them. This CDR3 spans 14 amino acids. DNA for the CDR3: TGTGCCAGCAGCTTCGAGGCTAGCACAGATACGCAGTATTTT. Translation: CASSFEASTDTQYF.

This clone appeared once. The rearrangement uses TRBV30 and TRBJ1-2, with 8 bases identical to TRBD1. The ends lost 4 bases at V and 5 bases at J; junction bases unmatched: 9. This CDR3 comprises 14 residues. Germline CDR1 and CDR2: GTSNPN and SVGIG (reference sequence). The CDR3 DNA reads TGTGCCTGGAACCGGGACAGGATTTTTTATGGCTACACCTTC. Amino acid sequence: CAWNRDRIFYGYTF.